The source of this T cell receptor beta chain is a study of blood T cells in healthy people across ages. Germline lookup yields CDR1 SGHTA and CDR2 FQGNSA. Trimming stripped 4 bases from V and 2 bases from J, with 15 bases between. CDR3 length equals 15 residues. Primed by a sample-barcoded 5' primer and a J-beta primer mix, a second PCR proceeded for about 6 to 12 cycles. Every single cDNA molecule received a tag from a template-switch adaptor with 12 random nucleotides. TCRdb reanalysed the 5' RACE reads using MiXCR and keeps one entry per CDR3 protein. The table lists about 1.8 million distinct CDR3 sequences, 49% of them singletons.

The V gene is TRBV7-2, the J gene TRBJ2-7; D call uncertain. Material for sequencing was blood. The TCR originated in a woman in her thirties or forties in good health. The CDR3 sequence: CASSYLDGRAYEQYF. CDR3 DNA sequence: TGTGCCAGCAGCTACCTTGATGGTCGCGCCTACGAGCAGTACTTC.